This TCR beta chain was obtained from a study of T cell responses to AZD1222 COVID-19 vaccine (dated by TCRdb to the early 2020s). About the study as a whole: AZD1222 recipients given second doses at about 4 weeks or at about 12 weeks were pooled, since spike-specific TCR depth and breadth were not found to differ between the two schedules. TCR sequencing was performed for about 240 trial participants, of whom 200 to 210 were given two doses of AZD1222 and around 26 were given two doses of MenACWY control vaccine. Trial participants were enrolled into age subgroups of 18-55, 56-69 and 70-plus years, which contained around 140, 26 and 57 TCR-sequenced participants, respectively.

The study at large found these results: Most participants were white British and females outnumbered males, and the authors suggested that clonal diversity may have been underestimated. Because no day 14 peak-response samples were available, repertoires were characterized only after the peak T cell response. Conclusions about previously exposed vaccinees are limited because only a handful of AZD1222 recipients were SARS-CoV-2 seropositive at baseline. The vaccine-associated CD4 TCRs covered the entire spike protein, and the dominant responses fell in regions 160-218 and 743-854. Nearly half of unique spike-specific TCRs reportedly recognized epitopes outside regions mutated in the B.1.351 and B.1.1.7 variants. After two AZD1222 doses, spike-specific TCR breadth and depth were significantly higher than at day 0 and than in MenACWY recipients. The 56-69-year group was small, and its depth increase did not reach significance, likely because of low power.

V is pruned by 5 bases and J by 8 bases, leaving 10 bases of the junction without a gene match. The CDR3, from cysteine to phenylalanine, totals 14 residues. The CDR3 DNA has 42 bases and is translated from base 1. CDR1 and CDR2, per the germline V gene, are SGHTA and FQGNSA. In regard to this clone: It has no known antigen specificity. No base qualities exist here, and no much larger clone lies one base off it.

The CDR3 regions of human TCRbeta chains were analyzed by immunosequencing. As for the authors' bioinformatics: Repertoire TCRs were matched against a reference library of SARS-CoV-2-specific TCRs generated with the MIRA antigen-specificity platform. Breadth was defined as the fraction of unique TCRs that were SARS-CoV-2-associated, and depth was defined as the fraction of total T cells that were SARS-CoV-2-associated. Each spike-specific TCR was assigned to its reactive spike region and to a CD4 or CD8 class using the MIRA data. Log10-transformed breadth and depth values were compared by one-way ANOVA with Sidak's multiple comparisons tests. TCRdb took over this immuneACCESS table, retaining in-frame rearrangements with V and J assigned. Such tables are incomplete; in checked studies, under half of the missing clones stem from an unresolved V gene, and the remainder is unexplained. That table supplies the V and J calls and clone size; D and trimming were determined from the DNA. The table for this sample lists 150,000 to 180,000 clones; 88% of them were counted only once. Clones ranked in the top ten supply less than 3.5% of the sample.

What the time point label conveys for this sample: baseline before first vaccination. Vaccinee samples were obtained from the UK trials COV001 and COV002, which included a single-blind randomized controlled phase 2/3 trial of AZD1222 (ChAdOx1 nCoV-19) in healthy adults. For TCRbeta chain sequencing, PBMC samples from trial participants were taken at day 0 and at day 28 after the second dose. The sample here was peripheral blood, taken on day 0 of AZD1222 vaccination. This sequence originates from an adult in good health. The sequence joins TRBV7-2 to TRBJ1-2; 8 of the junction bases match TRBD1. The DNA sequence follows: TGTGCCAGCAGCAACATACAGGGGGTTCGAGGCTACACCTTC. Its amino acids are CASSNIQGVRGYTF.